This T cell receptor (beta chain) derives from a study of spatial heterogeneity in lung cancer. Background on the study: Those follow-up PBMC samples that were available underwent sequencing, at a median interval of roughly 22 months following resection.

As to this clonotype: A much bigger clone sits one base away, suggesting this may be a read error.

Individually, TCR cDNA molecules were each labelled with a unique molecular identifier. TCRdb reanalysed the 5' RACE reads using MiXCR and keeps one entry per CDR3 protein. The sample records more than 30,000 distinct CDR3 sequences, 10% being singletons. Time point denoted: blood at routine non-recurrence follow-up after resection. Whole RNA from tumor, nontumor lung or frozen PBMC was sequenced unsorted. This TCR came from a female donor with early-stage non-small cell lung cancer. Sequencing used PBMCs, obtained at follow-up.

CDR3: CASSPPRSRGQYF. CDR3 DNA sequence: TGTGCCAGCAGCCCCCCGAGGAGCAGGGGGCAGTACTTC. The rearrangement joins TRBV28 to TRBJ2-5, with 7 bases identical to TRBD1. Losses at the gene ends were 6 bases for V and 11 bases for J; bases not matched to a gene: 12. The CDR3 runs to 13 residues. Germline V gene lookup returns CDR1 MDHEN and CDR2 SYDVKM. Together with reference TRBV28 and TRBJ2-5, the CDR3 gives the full variable domain: DVKVTQSSRYLVKRTGEKVFLECVQDMDHENMFWYRQDPGLGLRLIYFSYDVKMKEKGDIPEGYSVSREKKERFSLILESASTNQTSMYLCASSPPRSRGQYFGPGTRLLVL.